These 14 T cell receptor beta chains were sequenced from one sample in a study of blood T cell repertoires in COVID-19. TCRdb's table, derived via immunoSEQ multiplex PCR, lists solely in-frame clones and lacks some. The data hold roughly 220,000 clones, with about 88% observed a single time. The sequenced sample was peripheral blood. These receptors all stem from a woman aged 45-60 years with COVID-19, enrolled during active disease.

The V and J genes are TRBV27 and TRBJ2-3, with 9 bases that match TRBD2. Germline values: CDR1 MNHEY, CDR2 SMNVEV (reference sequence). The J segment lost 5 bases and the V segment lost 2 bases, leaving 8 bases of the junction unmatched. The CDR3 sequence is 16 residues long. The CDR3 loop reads CASSLRMLAGLDTQYF. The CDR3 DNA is TGTGCCAGCAGTTTACGTATGCTAGCGGGGTTAGATACGCAGTATTTT.

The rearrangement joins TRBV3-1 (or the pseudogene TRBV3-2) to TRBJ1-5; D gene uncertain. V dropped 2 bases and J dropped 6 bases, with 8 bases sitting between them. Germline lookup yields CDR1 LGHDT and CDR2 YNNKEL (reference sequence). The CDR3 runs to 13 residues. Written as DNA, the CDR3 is TGTGCCAGCAGCCAACAAGTCAGTCAGCCCCAGCATTTT. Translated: CASSQQVSQPQHF.

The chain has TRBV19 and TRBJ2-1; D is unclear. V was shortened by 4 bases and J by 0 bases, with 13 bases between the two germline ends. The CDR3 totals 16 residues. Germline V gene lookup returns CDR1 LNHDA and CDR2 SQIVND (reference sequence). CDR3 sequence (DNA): TGTGCCAGTAGTAATGGCCCCGGGTCCTCCTACAATGAGCAGTTCTTC. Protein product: CASSNGPGSSYNEQFF.

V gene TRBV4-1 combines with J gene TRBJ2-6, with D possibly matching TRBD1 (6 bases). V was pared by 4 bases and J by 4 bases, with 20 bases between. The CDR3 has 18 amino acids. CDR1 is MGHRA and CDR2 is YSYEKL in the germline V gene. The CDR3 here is CASSPRLFKGDGANVLTF. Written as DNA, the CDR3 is TGCGCCAGCAGCCCAAGGTTGTTTAAGGGGGACGGGGCCAACGTCCTGACTTTC.

This CDR3 is CASSLFNGNTIYF. CDR3 nucleotide sequence: TGTGCCAGCAGCTTGTTTAATGGAAACACCATATATTTT. The V and J genes are TRBV7-9 and TRBJ1-3; no reliable D call. CDR1 and CDR2 (germline): SEHNR, FQNEAQ (reference sequence). This CDR3 has 13 residues. V lost 3 bases and J 3 bases, leaving 6 bases between the germline ends. Full variable domain (rest looked up from reference TRBV7-9 and TRBJ1-3): DTGVSQNPRHKITKRGQNVTFRCDPISEHNRLYWYRQTLGQGPEFLTYFQNEAQLEKSRLLSDRFSAERPKGSFSTLEIQRTEQGDSAMYLCASSLFNGNTIYFGEGSWLTVV.

The DNA of the CDR3 is TGTGCCAGTAAGCCGGGGACAGGGGTAAACACCGGGGAGCTGTTTTTT. Protein: CASKPGTGVNTGELFF. J is TRBJ2-2 and V is TRBV19; TRBD1 matches 10 bases. The CDR3 runs 16 residues. CDR1 LNHDA and CDR2 SQIVND come from the germline V gene (reference sequence). V was pared by 7 bases and J by 2 bases, with 7 bases of the junction left unmatched.

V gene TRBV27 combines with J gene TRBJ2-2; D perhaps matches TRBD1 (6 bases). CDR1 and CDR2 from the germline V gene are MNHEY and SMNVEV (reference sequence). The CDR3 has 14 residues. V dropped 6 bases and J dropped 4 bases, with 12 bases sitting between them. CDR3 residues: CASRQGRGTGELFF. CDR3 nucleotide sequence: TGTGCCAGCAGACAGGGCCGGGGCACCGGGGAGCTGTTTTTT.

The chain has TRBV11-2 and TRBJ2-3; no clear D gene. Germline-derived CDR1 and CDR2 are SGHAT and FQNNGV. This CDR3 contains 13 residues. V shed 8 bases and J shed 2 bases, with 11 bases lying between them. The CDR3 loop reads CASAGRFTDTQYF. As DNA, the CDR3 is TGTGCCAGCGCTGGCAGATTCACAGATACGCAGTATTTT.

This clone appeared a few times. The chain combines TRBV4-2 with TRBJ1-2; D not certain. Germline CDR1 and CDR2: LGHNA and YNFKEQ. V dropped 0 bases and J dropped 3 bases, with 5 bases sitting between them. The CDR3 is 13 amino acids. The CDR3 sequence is CASSQERDYGYTF. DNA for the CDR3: TGTGCCAGCAGCCAAGAGAGAGACTATGGCTACACCTTC.

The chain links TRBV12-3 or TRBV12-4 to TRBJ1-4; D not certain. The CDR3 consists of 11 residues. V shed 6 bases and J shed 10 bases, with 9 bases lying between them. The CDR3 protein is CASRQDGKLFF. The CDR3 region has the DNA TGTGCCAGCAGGCAGGATGGAAAACTGTTTTTT.

The CDR3 loop is CASGVGGSTDTQYF. CDR3 in DNA: TGTGCCAGCGGGGTCGGGGGGAGCACAGATACGCAGTATTTT. This chain uses TRBV7-2 with TRBJ2-3, with TRBD2 matching over 7 bases. The CDR3 sequence is 14 residues long. V lost 8 bases, J lost 0 bases, and 5 bases stayed unmatched. The germline CDR1 and CDR2 sequences are SGHTA and FQGNSA.

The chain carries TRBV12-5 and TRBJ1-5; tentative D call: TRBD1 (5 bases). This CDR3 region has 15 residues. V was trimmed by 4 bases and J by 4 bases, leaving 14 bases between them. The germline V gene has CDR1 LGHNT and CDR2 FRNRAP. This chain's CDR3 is CASGYQGRNNQPQHF. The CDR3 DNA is TGTGCTAGTGGTTATCAGGGTAGGAATAATCAGCCCCAGCATTTT.

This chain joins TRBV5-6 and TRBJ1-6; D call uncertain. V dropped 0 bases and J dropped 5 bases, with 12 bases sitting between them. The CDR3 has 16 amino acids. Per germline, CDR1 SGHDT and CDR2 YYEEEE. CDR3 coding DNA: TGTGCCAGCAGCTTGGGAAGCGGAGGGAATAATTCACCCCTCCACTTT. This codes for CASSLGSGGNNSPLHF. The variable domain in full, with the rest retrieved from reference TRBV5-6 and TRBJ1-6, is DAGVTQSPTHLIKTRGQQVTLRCSPKSGHDTVSWYQQALGQGPQFIFQYYEEEERQRGNFPDRFSGHQFPNYSSELNVNALLLGDSALYLCASSLGSGGNNSPLHFGNGTRLTVT.

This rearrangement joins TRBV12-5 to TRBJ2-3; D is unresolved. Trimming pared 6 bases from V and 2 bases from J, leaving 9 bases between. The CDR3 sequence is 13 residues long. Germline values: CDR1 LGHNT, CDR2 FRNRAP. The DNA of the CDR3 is TGTGCTAGTGGCCACCAGTACACAGATACGCAGTATTTT. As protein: CASGHQYTDTQYF.